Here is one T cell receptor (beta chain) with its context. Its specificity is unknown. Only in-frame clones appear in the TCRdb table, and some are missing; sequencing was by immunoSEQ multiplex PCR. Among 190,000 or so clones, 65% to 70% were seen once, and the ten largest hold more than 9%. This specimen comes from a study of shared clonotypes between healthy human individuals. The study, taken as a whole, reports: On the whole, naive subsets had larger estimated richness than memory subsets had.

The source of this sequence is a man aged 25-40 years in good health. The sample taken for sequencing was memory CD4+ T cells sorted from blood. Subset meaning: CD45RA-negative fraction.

CDR3: CASSPGQSTLYEQYF. Written as DNA, the CDR3 is TGTGCCAGCTCACCGGGACAGTCCACACTCTACGAGCAGTACTTC. The gene calls are TRBV18 and TRBJ2-7; 7 bases agree with TRBD1. The CDR3 sequence is 15 residues long. J lost 3 bases, V lost 3 bases, and 8 bases had no gene match. CDR1 and CDR2 from the germline V gene are KGHSH and LQKENI.